The sequence of this T cell receptor beta chain was determined in a study of T cells in Graves' hyperthyroidism and ophthalmopathy. Orbital computed tomography, thyroid ultrasound, serum thyroxine and TRAb, and clinical symptoms together informed the diagnoses. PBMCs were sourced from about 10 ml fresh peripheral blood. Amplified TCR beta CDR3 regions came from RNA transcripts. The HTBI primer set was used in a first-round RT-PCR of the TCR CDR3. Each CDR3 protein gets one entry after TCRdb re-called the multiplex PCR reads with MiXCR. The repertoire holds roughly 650,000 distinct CDR3 sequences, with 15% to 20% as singletons. The germline V gene has CDR1 LNHNV and CDR2 YYDKDF (reference sequence). CDR3 size: 16 residues. V lost 0 bases and J lost 5; bases outside the gene matches: 7. Findings and caveats of the study: By a 13 V-J model, ophthalmopathy was set apart from stable hyperthyroidism. A median around 6.4 months before onset, the model predicted ophthalmopathy.

With regard to this clonotype: The target antigen is unknown.

The chain links TRBV15 to TRBJ2-5; 9 nucleotides match TRBD2. The sample comprised blood. The clonotype comes from a woman aged 40 to 50 with Graves' ophthalmopathy. CDR3 nucleotide sequence: TGTGCCACCAGCAGAGATCTCCTAGCGGGAATGGAGACCCAGTACTTC. It specifies CATSRDLLAGMETQYF. The entire variable domain, with the rest obtained from reference TRBV15 and TRBJ2-5, is as follows: DAMVIQNPRYQVTQFGKPVTLSCSQTLNHNVMYWYQQKSSQAPKLLFHYYDKDFNNEADTPDNFQSRRPNTSFCFLDIRSPGLGDTAMYLCATSRDLLAGMETQYFGPGTRLLVL.